This T cell receptor beta chain was recovered during a study of blood T cell repertoires in COVID-19. Study summary: Sites across the United States, Italy and Spain contributed samples from acute and convalescent COVID-19. T cells, B-cell-depleted T cells, or PBMCs supplied cDNA or gDNA.

Per the original data handling: Quantification of nucleated cells was approximated via reference gene primer amplification. The protocol was immunoSEQ multiplex PCR, while the TCRdb copy is restricted to in-frame clones and leaves out a portion. That table supplies the V and J calls and clone size; D and trimming were determined from the DNA. The sample lists under 250,000 clones, about four fifths seen once, with 3% to 4.5% in the top ten. Germline assignment: CDR1 MNHEY and CDR2 SVGAGI. V lost 5 bases, J lost 6 bases, and 14 bases lay in between. The CDR3 runs 13 residues. Sequencing was done on a sample of peripheral blood. V is TRBV6-5 and J is TRBJ2-7; D is possibly TRBD1 (5 bases). The receptor was isolated from a woman aged 80 or over with acute or convalescent COVID-19. For the CDR3, the DNA is TGTGCCAGCAGTCTCACAGGCATTAGCGAGCAGTACTTC. It translates to CASSLTGISEQYF.